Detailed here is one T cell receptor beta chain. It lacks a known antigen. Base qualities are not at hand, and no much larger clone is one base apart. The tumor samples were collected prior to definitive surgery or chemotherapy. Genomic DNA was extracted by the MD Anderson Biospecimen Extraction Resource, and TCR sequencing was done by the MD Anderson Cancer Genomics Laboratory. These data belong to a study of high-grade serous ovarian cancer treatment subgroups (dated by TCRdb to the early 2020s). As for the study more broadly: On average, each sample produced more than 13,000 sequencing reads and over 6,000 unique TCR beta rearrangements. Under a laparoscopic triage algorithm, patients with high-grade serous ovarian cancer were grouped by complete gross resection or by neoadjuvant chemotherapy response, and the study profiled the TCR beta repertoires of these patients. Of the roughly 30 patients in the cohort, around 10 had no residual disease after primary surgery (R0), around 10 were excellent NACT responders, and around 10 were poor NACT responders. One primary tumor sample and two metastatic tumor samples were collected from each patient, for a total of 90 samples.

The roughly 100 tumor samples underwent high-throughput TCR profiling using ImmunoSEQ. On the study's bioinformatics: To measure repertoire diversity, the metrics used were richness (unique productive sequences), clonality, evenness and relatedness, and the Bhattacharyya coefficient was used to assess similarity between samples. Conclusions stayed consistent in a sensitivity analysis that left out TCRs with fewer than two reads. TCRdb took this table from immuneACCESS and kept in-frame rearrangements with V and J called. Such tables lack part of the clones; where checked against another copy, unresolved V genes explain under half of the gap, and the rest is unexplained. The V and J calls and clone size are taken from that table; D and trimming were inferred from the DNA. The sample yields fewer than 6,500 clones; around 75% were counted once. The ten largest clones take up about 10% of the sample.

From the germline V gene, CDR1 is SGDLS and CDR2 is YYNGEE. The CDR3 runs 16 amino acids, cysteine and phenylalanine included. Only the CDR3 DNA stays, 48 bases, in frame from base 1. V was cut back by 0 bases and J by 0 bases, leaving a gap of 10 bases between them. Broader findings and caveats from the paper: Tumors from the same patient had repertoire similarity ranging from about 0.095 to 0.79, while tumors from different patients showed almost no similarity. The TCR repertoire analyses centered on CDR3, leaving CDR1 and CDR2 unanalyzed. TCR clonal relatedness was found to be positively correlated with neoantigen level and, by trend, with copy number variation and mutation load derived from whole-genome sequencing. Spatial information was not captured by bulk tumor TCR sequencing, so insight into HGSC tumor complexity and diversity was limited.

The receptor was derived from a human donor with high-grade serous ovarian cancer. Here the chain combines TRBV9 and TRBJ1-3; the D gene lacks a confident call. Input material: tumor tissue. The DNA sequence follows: TGTGCCAGCAGCGTAGAGGGTTTTAGCTCTGGAAACACCATATATTTT. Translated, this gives CASSVEGFSSGNTIYF.